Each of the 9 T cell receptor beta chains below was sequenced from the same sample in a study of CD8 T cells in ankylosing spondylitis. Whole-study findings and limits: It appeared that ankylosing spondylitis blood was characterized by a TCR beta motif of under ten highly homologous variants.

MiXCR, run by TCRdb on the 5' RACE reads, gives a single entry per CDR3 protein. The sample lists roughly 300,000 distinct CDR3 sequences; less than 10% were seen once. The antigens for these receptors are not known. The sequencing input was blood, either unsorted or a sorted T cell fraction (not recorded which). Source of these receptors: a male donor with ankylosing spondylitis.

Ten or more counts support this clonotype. The chain's CDR3 is CASSLLIRVPGQENTEAFF. The CDR3 DNA sequence: TGTGCCAGCAGTTTATTAATTAGGGTTCCGGGACAGGAGAACACTGAAGCTTTCTTT. The V and J genes are TRBV27 and TRBJ1-1; TRBD1 matches at 8 bases. Losses at the gene ends were 1 base for V and 1 base for J; bases not matched to a gene: 14. From germline, CDR1 is MNHEY and CDR2 SMNVEV (reference sequence). This CDR3 region has 19 residues.

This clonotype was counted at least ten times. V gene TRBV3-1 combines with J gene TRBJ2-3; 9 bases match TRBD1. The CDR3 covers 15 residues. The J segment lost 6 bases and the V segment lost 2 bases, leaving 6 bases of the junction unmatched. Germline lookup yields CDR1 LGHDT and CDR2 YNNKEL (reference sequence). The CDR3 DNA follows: TGTGCCAGCAGCCAACGACAGGGGGTTGTTGATACGCAGTATTTT. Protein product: CASSQRQGVVDTQYF.

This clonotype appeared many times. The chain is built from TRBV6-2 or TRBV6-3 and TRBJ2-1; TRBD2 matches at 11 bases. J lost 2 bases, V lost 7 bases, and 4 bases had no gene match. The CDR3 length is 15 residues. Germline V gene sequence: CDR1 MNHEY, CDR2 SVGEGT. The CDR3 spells CASILAGAPYNEQFF. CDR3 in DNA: TGTGCCAGCATACTAGCGGGAGCACCCTACAATGAGCAGTTCTTC.

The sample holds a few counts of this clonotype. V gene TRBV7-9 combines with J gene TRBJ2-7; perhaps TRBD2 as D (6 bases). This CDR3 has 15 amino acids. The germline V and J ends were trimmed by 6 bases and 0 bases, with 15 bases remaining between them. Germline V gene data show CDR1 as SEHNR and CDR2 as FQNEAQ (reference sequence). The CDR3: CASRTTGTGSYEQYF. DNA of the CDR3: TGTGCCAGCAGAACCACCGGGACTGGCTCCTACGAGCAGTACTTC.

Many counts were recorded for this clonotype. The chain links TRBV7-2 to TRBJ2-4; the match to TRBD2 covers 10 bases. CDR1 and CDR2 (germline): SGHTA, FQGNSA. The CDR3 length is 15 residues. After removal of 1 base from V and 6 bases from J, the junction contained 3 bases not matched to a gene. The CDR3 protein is CASSLGSSGRNIQYF. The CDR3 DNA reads TGTGCCAGCAGCTTAGGGTCTAGCGGGAGAAACATTCAGTACTTC.

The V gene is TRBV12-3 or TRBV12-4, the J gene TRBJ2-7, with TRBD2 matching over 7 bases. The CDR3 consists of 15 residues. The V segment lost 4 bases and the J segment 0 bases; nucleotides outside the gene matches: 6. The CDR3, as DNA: TGTGCCAGCAGTTCCACCCCGGGGGGCTCCTACGAGCAGTACTTC. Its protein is CASSSTPGGSYEQYF.

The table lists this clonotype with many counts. In DNA form, the CDR3 reads TGTGCCAGCAGTGCGCAAAGCGGTGGCACTGAAGCTTTCTTT. Encoded protein: CASSAQSGGTEAFF. J is TRBJ1-1 and V is TRBV12-3 or TRBV12-4; D gene uncertain. V lost 5 bases, J lost 4 bases, and 14 bases lay in between. The CDR3 is 14 residues long.

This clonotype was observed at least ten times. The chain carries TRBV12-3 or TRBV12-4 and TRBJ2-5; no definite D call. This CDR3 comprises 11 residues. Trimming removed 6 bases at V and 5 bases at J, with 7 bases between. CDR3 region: CASSSRETQYF. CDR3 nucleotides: TGTGCCAGCAGCAGCCGGGAGACCCAGTACTTC.

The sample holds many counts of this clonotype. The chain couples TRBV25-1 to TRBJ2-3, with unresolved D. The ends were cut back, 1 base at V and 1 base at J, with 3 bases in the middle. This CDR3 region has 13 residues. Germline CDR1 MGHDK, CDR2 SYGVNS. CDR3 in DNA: TGTGCCAGCAGTGAATCCGGCACAGATACGCAGTATTTT. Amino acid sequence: CASSESGTDTQYF.